This is a list of T cell receptor beta chains from one sample in a study of T cell repertoires in cytomegalovirus infection. These TCRs' antigens remain unknown. Using its own MiXCR run on the reads, TCRdb lists one record per CDR3 protein. The sample yields around 710,000 distinct CDR3 sequences, about 29% seen once. The sequencing used cultured CD8+ T cells from PBMCs, collected from culture after CMV antigen stimulation. These receptors came from a human donor in good health (CMV status not recorded). Some clones in this sample may be carry-over from other donors' samples. CDR3s include the opening cysteine and the closing phenylalanine or tryptophan. The D gene is left open where the match is weak. Only part of the rows carry a size: once, few, many, or a class if the clone is expanded.

D gene	V gene	J gene	clone size	CDR3 DNA	CDR3 protein
-	TRBV9	TRBJ2-2	-	TGTGCCAGCAGCGTACAGGGGGGCCCCAGGGAGCTGTTTTTT	CASSVQGGPRELFF
-	TRBV18	TRBJ1-6	-	TGTGCCAGCTCACCACCCCCACATGAGGACAATTCACCCCTCCACTTT	CASSPPPHEDNSPLHF
-	TRBV7-6	TRBJ2-5	few	TGTGCCAGCAGCCTCCTCTCCCGGGACACGGCGTGGACCCAGTACTTC	CASSLLSRDTAWTQYF
-	TRBV29-1	TRBJ1-3	-	TGCAGCGTTGAGTGGGGTTATGGAAACACCATATATTTT	CSVEWGYGNTIYF
-	TRBV4-1	TRBJ2-2	many	TGTGCCAGCAGCCAGGGCTCGAACACCGGGGAGCTGTTTTTT	CASSQGSNTGELFF
TRBD1	TRBV12-3/TRBV12-4	TRBJ2-3	-	TGTGCCAGCAGACAGGACAGGGGCACAGATACGCAGTATTTT	CASRQDRGTDTQYF
-	TRBV4-1	TRBJ1-5	few	TGCGCCAGCAGCCAAGTCGAGGATCAGCCCCAGCATTTT	CASSQVEDQPQHF
-	TRBV12-3/TRBV12-4	TRBJ1-1	-	TGTGCCAGCAGAGGTCCTCGAGGGACTGAAGCTTTCTTT	CASRGPRGTEAFF
-	TRBV10-3	TRBJ2-6	-	TGTGCCATCAGTGAGTCGAAACAGGGTCTGGCTGGGGCCAACGTCCTGACTTTC	CAISESKQGLAGANVLTF
-	TRBV19	TRBJ2-1	-	TGTGCCAGTAGTATAATCCCCCCCAATGAGCAGTTCTTC	CASSIIPPNEQFF
TRBD2	TRBV27	TRBJ2-2	few	TGTGCCAGCAGTTTTACTAGCGGGGGGGCCGTGACCGGGGAGCTGTTTTTT	CASSFTSGGAVTGELFF
-	TRBV7-9	TRBJ2-5	few	TGTGCCAGCAGCGCGAGGGGGTGGGAGACCCAGTACTTC	CASSARGWETQYF
-	TRBV6-5	TRBJ1-2	-	TGTGCCAGCAGTTACGGGCGCAGCAACCTCTATGGCTACACCTTC	CASSYGRSNLYGYTF
TRBD2	TRBV28	TRBJ2-2	-	TGTGCCAGCAGTTTATCCCGGGGGGGATACACCGGGGAGCTGTTTTTT	CASSLSRGGYTGELFF
-	TRBV6-6	TRBJ1-4	few	TGTGCCAGCAGCCCCAGGTCCCATAATGAAAAACTGTTTTTT	CASSPRSHNEKLFF
-	TRBV6-2/TRBV6-3	TRBJ2-1	-	TGTGCCAGCAGTACAACTAGTGCCGAGCAGTTCTTC	CASSTTSAEQFF
-	TRBV6-6	TRBJ2-5	-	TGTGCCAGCAGTTATCTGAGTAGCGCAGAGACCCAGTACTTC	CASSYLSSAETQYF
-	TRBV4-1	TRBJ2-2	-	TGCGCCAGCAGCCTTGGGAGGGCGACAGGTCCTAACACCGGGGAGCTGTTTTTT	CASSLGRATGPNTGELFF
TRBD1	TRBV6-2/TRBV6-3	TRBJ1-6	-	TGTGCCAGCAGACAAGACAGGGTCGCCTATAATTCACCCCTCCACTTT	CASRQDRVAYNSPLHF
TRBD2	TRBV5-1	TRBJ2-2	-	TGCGCCAGCAGCCGAGGCCGCGGGGGGAACACCGGGGAGCTGTTTTTT	CASSRGRGGNTGELFF
TRBD2	TRBV5-4	TRBJ2-2	-	TGTGCCAGCAGCCTCCCCGGACTAGCGGGGGGGATCGGGGAGCTGTTTTTT	CASSLPGLAGGIGELFF
-	TRBV13	TRBJ1-6	-	TGTGCCAGCAGCTCACCACAGGTTAATCCACCCCTCCACTTT	CASSSPQVNPPLHF
-	TRBV6-5	TRBJ2-1	-	TGTGCCAGCAGCCGAACTAGCCTCAGCTCCTACAATGAGCAGTTCTTC	CASSRTSLSSYNEQFF
-	TRBV27	TRBJ2-3	few	TGTGCCAGCAGTCCCGACTGGGCGGGGGCCCAACTCACAGATACGCAGTATTTT	CASSPDWAGAQLTDTQYF
TRBD1	TRBV7-8	TRBJ1-2	-	TGTGCCAGCAGCTCCAGGGGGAAGGACTATGGCTACACCTTC	CASSSRGKDYGYTF
-	TRBV10-3	TRBJ2-2	-	TGTGCCAGCGTACAGGGGGGGAATACCGGGGAGCTGTTTTTT	CASVQGGNTGELFF
TRBD2	TRBV6-6	TRBJ2-1	few	TGTGCCAGCAGTCCGGCTGGGCGGGGGGGCGGCGAGCAGTTCTTC	CASSPAGRGGGEQFF
TRBD2	TRBV7-6	TRBJ2-3	few	TGTGCCAGCAGCGAATTAGCGGGGGGGCTCACAGATACGCAGTATTTT	CASSELAGGLTDTQYF
-	TRBV29-1	TRBJ2-2	few	TGCAGCGTTGCAGGGGCGAACACCGGGGAGCTGTTTTTT	CSVAGANTGELFF
-	TRBV11-2	TRBJ1-2	few	TGTGCCAGCAGCTTAGGAGAAGGGCCTAGGGATGGCTACACCTTC	CASSLGEGPRDGYTF
-	TRBV14	TRBJ1-4	-	TGTGCCAGCAGCGTTTGGACAGAAACTAATGAAAAACTGTTTTTT	CASSVWTETNEKLFF
TRBD1	TRBV4-2	TRBJ1-6	few	TGTGCCAGCAGCCAAGATAGCGGGACAGGGGCCTTCTCACCCCTCCACTTT	CASSQDSGTGAFSPLHF
-	TRBV6-2/TRBV6-3	TRBJ1-5	-	TGTGCCAGCTCCATAAGGGGCTGGCAGCCCCAGCATTTT	CASSIRGWQPQHF
TRBD2	TRBV7-2	TRBJ2-5	many	TGTGCCAGCAGCCCCTCACTAGCGGGGGGGAGGGAGACCCAGTACTTC	CASSPSLAGGRETQYF
-	TRBV12-3/TRBV12-4	TRBJ2-7	few	TGTGCCAGCAGTTTGCCTGCGGATTACGAGCAGTACTTC	CASSLPADYEQYF
-	TRBV27	TRBJ1-1	-	TGTGCCAGCAGTTTGGTGGGGGGATGGGACACTGAAGCTTTCTTT	CASSLVGGWDTEAFF
-	TRBV19	TRBJ2-7	few	TGTGCCAGTAGGGCAAAGGACAGCTCCTACGAGCAGTACTTC	CASRAKDSSYEQYF
-	TRBV18	TRBJ1-4	-	TGTGCCAGCTCACCGGTTGGGGCCAGTCTTAATGAAAAACTGTTTTTT	CASSPVGASLNEKLFF
-	TRBV29-1	TRBJ1-2	-	TGCAGCGTTGAATCAAGGGCGGGGAACTATGGCTACACCTTC	CSVESRAGNYGYTF
TRBD1	TRBV2	TRBJ2-7	few	TGTGCCAGCAGCCTGACCGTACAGGGGTCTAGAGAGCAGTACTTC	CASSLTVQGSREQYF
TRBD2	TRBV15	TRBJ2-3	few	TGTGCCACCAGCACACGACTAGCGGGGGACTCAGATACGCAGTATTTT	CATSTRLAGDSDTQYF
-	TRBV19	TRBJ2-7	-	TGTGCCAGTGCCCGGGACAACACCTACGAGCAGTACTTC	CASARDNTYEQYF
-	TRBV7-3	TRBJ2-1	-	TGTGCCAGCAGCAACTCACGGGGGTCCCACAATGAGCAGTTCTTC	CASSNSRGSHNEQFF
-	TRBV4-1	TRBJ2-7	-	TGCGCCAGCAGCCCTTCAGAGACAGGAATATACGAGCAGTACTTC	CASSPSETGIYEQYF
TRBD2	TRBV6-2/TRBV6-3	TRBJ2-3	many	TGTGCCAGCACCTCTAGCGGGTCGGCCAGGGATACGCAGTATTTT	CASTSSGSARDTQYF
-	TRBV24-1	TRBJ1-3	many	TGTGCCACCATCGGAGGAAACACCATATATTTT	CATIGGNTIYF
TRBD2	TRBV7-2	TRBJ2-6	few	TGTGCCAGCAGCTTTCTAGCGGGGGGGCCTTATGGGGCCAACGTCCTGACTTTC	CASSFLAGGPYGANVLTF
-	TRBV12-3/TRBV12-4	TRBJ1-1	many	TGTGCCAGCACCCCTGGGGGAATGAACACTGAAGCTTTCTTT	CASTPGGMNTEAFF
TRBD2	TRBV6-2/TRBV6-3	TRBJ2-3	few	TGTGCCAGCAGTTACTCGCCCCGCATTAGCGGGGGGGCGAGTAGCACAGATACGCAGTATTTT	CASSYSPRISGGASSTDTQYF
TRBD1	TRBV7-2	TRBJ2-1	few	TGTGCCAGCAGCCTAGGAAGGGGGCCGGATAATGAGCAGTTCTTC	CASSLGRGPDNEQFF
TRBD1	TRBV19	TRBJ2-1	once	TGTGCCAGTAGTGGTGGGGACAGGGGGATTTACAATGAGCAGTTCTTC	CASSGGDRGIYNEQFF